This paragraph covers one T cell receptor beta chain sequence. This sample is part of a study of blood T cell repertoires in COVID-19. Method: immunoSEQ multiplex PCR; TCRdb's copy keeps in-frame clones and lacks some. The sample shows 87,000 or so clones, roughly 91% of them seen only once. Germline assignment: CDR1 KGHSH and CDR2 LQKENI. This CDR3 has 15 residues. V was pared by 2 bases and J by 2 bases, with 12 bases between. The chain carries TRBV18 and TRBJ1-2, with no clear D. Sequencing input: peripheral blood. The TCR was taken from a woman older than 75 with acute or convalescent COVID-19. The CDR3 reads CASSPEGSLNYGYTF. The DNA for the CDR3 is TGTGCCAGCTCACCAGAGGGATCACTGAACTATGGCTACACCTTC.